This TCR beta chain was sequenced during a study of CD8 T cells in Susac syndrome. Random hexamers served to reverse transcribe roughly 0.5 to 1 ug RNA. Amplification of TCR beta CDR3 by immunoSEQ multiplex PCR spanned 54 Vbeta and 13 Jbeta. MiXCR, run by TCRdb on the immunoSEQ multiplex PCR reads, gives a single entry per CDR3 protein. The table includes approximately 100,000 distinct CDR3 sequences, 96% detected once. TCR beta was sequenced from blood CD8+ and CD4+ T cells. CDR1 SEHNR and CDR2 FQNEAQ come from the germline V gene (reference sequence). This CDR3 contains 12 residues. The germline V and J ends were trimmed by 3 bases and 2 bases, with 5 bases remaining between them.

The TCR was taken from a human donor in good health. The rearrangement joins TRBV7-9 to TRBJ2-7; no firm D call. What was sequenced was CD4+ T cells from PBMCs. The DNA of the CDR3 is TGTGCCAGCAGCTTTGGGACCTACGAGCAGTACTTC. Translated: CASSFGTYEQYF.